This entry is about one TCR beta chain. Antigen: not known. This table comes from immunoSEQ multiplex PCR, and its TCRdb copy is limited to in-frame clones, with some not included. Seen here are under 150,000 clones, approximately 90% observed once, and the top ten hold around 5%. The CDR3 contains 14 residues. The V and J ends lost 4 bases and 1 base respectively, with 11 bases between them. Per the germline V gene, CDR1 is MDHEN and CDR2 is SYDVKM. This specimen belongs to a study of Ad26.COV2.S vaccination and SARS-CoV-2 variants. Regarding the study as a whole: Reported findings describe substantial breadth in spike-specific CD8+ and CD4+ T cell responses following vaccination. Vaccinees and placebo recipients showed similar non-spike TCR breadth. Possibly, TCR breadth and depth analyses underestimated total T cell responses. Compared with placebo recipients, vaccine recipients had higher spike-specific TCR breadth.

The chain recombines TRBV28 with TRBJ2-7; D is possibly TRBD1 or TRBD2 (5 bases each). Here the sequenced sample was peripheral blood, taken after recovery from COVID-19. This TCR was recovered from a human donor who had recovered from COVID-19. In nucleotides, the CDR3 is TGTGCCAGCAGTTCAAGTTGGGGGTCCTACGAGCAGTACTTC. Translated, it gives CASSSSWGSYEQYF.